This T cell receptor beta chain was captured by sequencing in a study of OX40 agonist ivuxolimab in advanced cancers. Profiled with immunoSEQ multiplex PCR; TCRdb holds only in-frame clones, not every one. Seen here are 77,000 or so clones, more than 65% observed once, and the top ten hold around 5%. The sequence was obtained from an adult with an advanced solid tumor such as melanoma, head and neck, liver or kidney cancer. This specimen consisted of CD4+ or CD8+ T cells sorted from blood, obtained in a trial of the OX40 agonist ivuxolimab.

The CDR3 bases are TGTGCCAGCAGCTATGTCCGCCGGGGTGGGGGCTCAGGAGATACGCAGTATTTT. Translation gives CASSYVRRGGGSGDTQYF. The chain employs TRBV7-2 and TRBJ2-3; TRBD1 might be the D (6 bases). Per the germline V gene, CDR1 is SGHTA and CDR2 is FQGNSA. This CDR3 contains 18 residues. The V gene lost 4 bases and the J gene lost 5 bases, with 25 bases spanning the gap.